The present T cell receptor (beta chain) was sequenced within a study of T cells in Graves' hyperthyroidism and ophthalmopathy. Study findings and constraints: Patients with ophthalmopathy were separated from those with stable hyperthyroidism by a 13 V-J model. Most clonotypes that expanded in the thyroid above 0.001 also showed up in blood. Before onset, by a median of approximately 5.9 months, the model predicted ophthalmopathy.

Using RNA transcripts as the source, TCR beta CDR3 regions were amplified. The primer set for the first-round RT-PCR of the TCR CDR3 was HTBI. TCRdb re-analysed the multiplex PCR reads in MiXCR, keeping a single row per CDR3 protein. The sample holds about 680,000 distinct CDR3 sequences; 30% to 40% are singletons and the top ten take roughly 30%. Every diagnosis used clinical symptoms, serum thyroxine and TRAb, thyroid ultrasound and orbital computed tomography. Of note for this clonotype: What it binds is not known. A much larger clone differs from this one at a single base, so this may be a read error.

The sequencing input was blood. This TCR was recovered from a middle-aged woman with Graves' hyperthyroidism.

The chain's CDR3 is CASNSKGLAGSYEQYF. The DNA of the CDR3 is TGTGCCAGCAACTCCAAAGGTTTAGCGGGCTCCTACGAGCAGTACTTC. This sequence joins TRBV7-2 and TRBJ2-7; 7 positions agree with TRBD2. The length of the CDR3 is 16 residues. V was pared by 7 bases and J by 0 bases, with 12 bases of the junction left unmatched. Germline V lookup: CDR1 SGHTA, CDR2 FQGNSA.